This entry lists 8 T cell receptor beta chains sequenced from one sample in a study of human CD8 memory T cell subsets. The authors made TCR beta libraries using UMI-labeled 5' RACE. TCRdb re-called the 5' RACE reads and catalogs CDR3 proteins one per entry, DNA excluded. Listed are about 8,800 distinct CDR3 sequences; about 15% falls within the top ten. TPEX cells were early memory CD8+ T cells (CCR7+ PD-1+ TIGIT+) that had exhausted-like traits. Sequencing was carried out using CD8+ T cells from PBMCs. The receptor set was obtained from a human donor in good health.

The chain employs TRBV10-3 and TRBJ1-2. The CDR3 extends over 17 amino acids. Germline CDR1 reads ENHRY; CDR2 reads SYGVKD. The CDR3 sequence is CAISESIEDRRSYGYTF.

The genes are TRBV2 and TRBJ2-5; TCRdb names TRBD1, which stays unverified in the absence of DNA. The CDR3 has 15 residues. CDR1 and CDR2 (germline): SNHLY, FYNNEI. CDR3 sequence: CASSALDRGLETQYF.

The chain carries TRBV4-2 and TRBJ2-5; TCRdb outputs TRBD1, but without DNA this stays unchecked. CDR3 size: 16 residues. Germline V gene data show CDR1 as LGHNA and CDR2 as YNFKEQ. CDR3 in amino acids: CASSPQWTGVQETQYF.

The chain links TRBV4-1 to TRBJ1-1; TCRdb lists TRBD1, though no DNA is available to test this call. Per germline, CDR1 MGHRA and CDR2 YSYEKL. This CDR3 is 16 amino acids long. This CDR3 is CASSQEGTALNTEAFF.

This rearrangement joins TRBV5-6 to TRBJ1-1; TCRdb designates TRBD1, a call that cannot be tested without DNA. This CDR3 comprises 15 residues. CDR1 and CDR2 (germline): SGHDT, YYEEEE. The CDR3 here is CASSLIQGLNTEAFF. The full variable domain, with the rest looked up from reference TRBV5-6 and TRBJ1-1, is DAGVTQSPTHLIKTRGQQVTLRCSPKSGHDTVSWYQQALGQGPQFIFQYYEEEERQRGNFPDRFSGHQFPNYSSELNVNALLLGDSALYLCASSLIQGLNTEAFFGQGTRLTVV.

The chain joins TRBV10-3 to TRBJ1-2; TCRdb names TRBD1, which stays unverified in the absence of DNA. Germline lookup yields CDR1 ENHRY and CDR2 SYGVKD. CDR3 length: 13 amino acids. This chain's CDR3 is CAIMPEGGYGYTF.

The chain recombines TRBV6-5 with TRBJ2-7. CDR1 is MNHEY, CDR2 SVGAGI, per germline. The CDR3 covers 14 residues. The CDR3 region is CASSYSGGVYEQYF.

The rearrangement uses TRBV5-5 and TRBJ1-5; the TCRdb call, TRBD1, lacks DNA for checking. CDR1 is SGHKS and CDR2 is YYEKEE in the germline V gene (reference sequence). CDR3 length equals 15 residues. The CDR3 loop is CASTFGGGTNQPQHF. The full variable domain, with the rest looked up from reference TRBV5-5 and TRBJ1-5, is DAGVTQSPTHLIKTRGQQVTLRCSPISGHKSVSWYQQVLGQGPQFIFQYYEKEERGRGNFPDRFSARQFPNYSSELNVNALLLGDSALYLCASTFGGGTNQPQHFGDGTRLSIL.